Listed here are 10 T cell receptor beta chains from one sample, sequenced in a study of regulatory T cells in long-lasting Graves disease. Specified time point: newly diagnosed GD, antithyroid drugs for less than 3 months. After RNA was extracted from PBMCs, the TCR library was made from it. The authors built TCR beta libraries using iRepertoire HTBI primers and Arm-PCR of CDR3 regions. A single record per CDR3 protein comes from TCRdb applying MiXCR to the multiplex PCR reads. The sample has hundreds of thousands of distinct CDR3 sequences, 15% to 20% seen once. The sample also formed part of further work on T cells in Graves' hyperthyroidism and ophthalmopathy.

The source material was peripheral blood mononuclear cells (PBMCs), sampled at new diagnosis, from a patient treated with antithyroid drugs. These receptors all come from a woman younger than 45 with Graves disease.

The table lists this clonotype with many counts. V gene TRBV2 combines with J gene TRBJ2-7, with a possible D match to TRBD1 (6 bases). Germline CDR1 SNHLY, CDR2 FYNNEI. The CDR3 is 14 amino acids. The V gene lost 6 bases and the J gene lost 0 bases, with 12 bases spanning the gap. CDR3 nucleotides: TGTGCCAGCAGAAGGACAGAGAGCTCCTACGAGCAGTACTTC. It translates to CASRRTESSYEQYF.

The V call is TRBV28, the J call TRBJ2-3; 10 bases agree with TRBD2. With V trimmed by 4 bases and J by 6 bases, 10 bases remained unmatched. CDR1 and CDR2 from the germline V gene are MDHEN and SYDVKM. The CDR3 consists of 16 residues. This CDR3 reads CASSSWVAGGADTQYF. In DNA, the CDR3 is TGTGCCAGCAGTTCCTGGGTAGCGGGAGGAGCGGATACGCAGTATTTT.

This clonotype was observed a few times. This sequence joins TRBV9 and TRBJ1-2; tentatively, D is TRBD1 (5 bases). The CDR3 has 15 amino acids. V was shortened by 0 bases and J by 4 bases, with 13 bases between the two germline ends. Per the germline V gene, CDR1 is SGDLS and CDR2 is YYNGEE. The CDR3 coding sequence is TGTGCCAGCAGCGTAGCGGCAGGGACCCCCTATGGCTACACCTTC. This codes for CASSVAAGTPYGYTF.

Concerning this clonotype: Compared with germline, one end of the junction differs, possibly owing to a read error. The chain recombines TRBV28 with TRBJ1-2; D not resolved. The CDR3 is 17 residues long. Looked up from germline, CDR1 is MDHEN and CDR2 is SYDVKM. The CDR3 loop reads CASSEREVEIRARGHTF. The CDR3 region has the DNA TGTGCCAGCAGTGAAAGGGAAGTGGAGATAAGGGCCCGTGGCCACACCTTC.

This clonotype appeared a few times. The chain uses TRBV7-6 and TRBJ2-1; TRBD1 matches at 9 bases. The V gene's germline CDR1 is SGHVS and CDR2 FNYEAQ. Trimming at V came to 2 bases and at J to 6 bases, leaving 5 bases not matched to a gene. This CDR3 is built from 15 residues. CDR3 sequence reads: CASSLRDRECNEQFF. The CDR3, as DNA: TGTGCCAGCAGCTTACGGGACAGGGAGTGCAATGAGCAGTTCTTC.

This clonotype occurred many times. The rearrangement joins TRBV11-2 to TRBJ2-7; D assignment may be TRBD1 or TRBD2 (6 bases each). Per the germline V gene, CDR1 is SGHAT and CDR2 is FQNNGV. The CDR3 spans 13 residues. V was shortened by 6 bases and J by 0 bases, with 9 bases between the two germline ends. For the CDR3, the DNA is TGTGCCAGCAGGAGGGGGGCCTCCTACGAGCAGTACTTC. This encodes CASRRGASYEQYF.

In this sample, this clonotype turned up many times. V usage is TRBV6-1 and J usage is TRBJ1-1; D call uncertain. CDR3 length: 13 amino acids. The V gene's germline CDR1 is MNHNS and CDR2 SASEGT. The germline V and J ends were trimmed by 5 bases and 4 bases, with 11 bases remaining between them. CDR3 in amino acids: CASSQGPGTEAFF. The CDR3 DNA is TGTGCCAGCAGTCAAGGCCCGGGCACTGAAGCTTTCTTT.

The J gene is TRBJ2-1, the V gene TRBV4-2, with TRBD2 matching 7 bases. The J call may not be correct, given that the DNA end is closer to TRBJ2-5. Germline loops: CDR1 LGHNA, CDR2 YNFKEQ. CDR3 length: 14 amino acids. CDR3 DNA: TGTGCCAGCAGCCATGAAGCGGGAAGGGAGACCCAGTACTTC. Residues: CASSHEAGRETQYF.

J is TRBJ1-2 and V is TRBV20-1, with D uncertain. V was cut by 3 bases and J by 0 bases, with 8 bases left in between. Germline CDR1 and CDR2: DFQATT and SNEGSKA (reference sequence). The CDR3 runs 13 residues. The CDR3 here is CSASTSPNYGYTF. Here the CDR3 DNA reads TGCAGTGCTAGTACGTCCCCTAACTATGGCTACACCTTC.

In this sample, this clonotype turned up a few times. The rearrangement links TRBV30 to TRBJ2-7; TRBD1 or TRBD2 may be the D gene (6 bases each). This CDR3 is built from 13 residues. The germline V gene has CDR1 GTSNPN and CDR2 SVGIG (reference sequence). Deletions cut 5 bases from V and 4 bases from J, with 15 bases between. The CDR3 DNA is TGTGCCTGGTCATGGGGGGCGGCGTACGAGCAGTACTTC. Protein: CAWSWGAAYEQYF.